One sample yielded the 14 T cell receptor beta chains listed below, sequenced in a study of T cells in Graves' hyperthyroidism and ophthalmopathy. What was amplified from RNA transcripts were TCR beta CDR3 regions. HTBI primers were used for first-round RT-PCR of the TCR CDR3. Using its own MiXCR run on the multiplex PCR reads, TCRdb lists one record per CDR3 protein. The data show around 800,000 distinct CDR3 sequences, roughly 40% seen once. The sequencing sample was made of blood. Receptors were obtained from a man aged 18 to 35 with Graves' hyperthyroidism.

This clonotype was counted only a few times. The junction differs from germline at one of its ends, possibly a read error. The chain's CDR3 is CASSTMGGYTWILAGYTF. The CDR3 DNA reads TGTGCCAGCAGTACGATGGGAGGGTACACTTGGATCCTAGCTGGCTACACCTTC. The chain is built from TRBV10-3 and TRBJ1-2; D call uncertain. There are 18 residues in the CDR3. Germline V gene lookup returns CDR1 ENHRY and CDR2 SYGVKD.

The chain has TRBV12-3 or TRBV12-4 and TRBJ2-5; 9 nucleotides match TRBD2. V trimming: 6 bases; J trimming: 5 bases; junction bases outside the gene matches: 10. The CDR3 extends over 15 amino acids. The CDR3 loop is CASSLAGGPAETQYF. The CDR3, as DNA: TGTGCCAGCAGCCTCGCGGGGGGGCCAGCGGAGACCCAGTACTTC.

This clonotype appeared many times. The rearrangement joins TRBV19 to TRBJ2-7; 8 bases fit TRBD2. The germline gives CDR1 LNHDA, CDR2 SQIVND (reference sequence). The CDR3 has 15 residues. V lost 3 bases, J lost 2 bases, and 6 bases stayed unmatched. The DNA of the CDR3 is TGTGCCAGTAGTATCGGGAGGGGCACGACCTACGAGCAGTACTTC. Translated: CASSIGRGTTYEQYF.

This clonotype occurred a few times. This sequence joins TRBV7-6 and TRBJ1-3, with D hard to call. Deletions cut 5 bases from V and 4 bases from J, with 18 bases between. CDR3 length: 16 amino acids. The germline V gene has CDR1 SGHVS and CDR2 FNYEAQ. The CDR3 sequence: CASSHTAHADGNTIYF. CDR3 sequence (DNA): TGTGCCAGCAGCCATACGGCCCACGCAGACGGAAACACCATATATTTT.

The sample holds a few counts of this clonotype. The chain is built from TRBV7-4 and TRBJ1-5, with D perhaps matching TRBD1 (6 bases). From germline, CDR1 is SGHVT and CDR2 SQSDAQ. Trimming took 1 base from V and 3 from J, leaving 16 bases between them. The CDR3 loop spans 17 amino acids. For the CDR3, the DNA is TGTGCCAGCAGCTTAGTTCTAAGGGGGATTAACAATCAGCCCCAGCATTTT. It translates to CASSLVLRGINNQPQHF. Using reference TRBV7-4 and TRBJ1-5 for the parts outside the CDR3, the full variable domain is GAGVSQSPRYKVAKRGRDVALRCDSISGHVTLYWYRQTLGQGSEVLTYSQSDAQRDKSGRPSGRFSAERPERSVSTLKIQRTEQGDSAVYLCASSLVLRGINNQPQHFGDGTRLSIL.

This clonotype was detected ten times or more. V gene TRBV7-2 combines with J gene TRBJ2-7; no reliable D call. Germline values: CDR1 SGHTA, CDR2 FQGNSA. This CDR3 has 14 amino acids. Trimming pared 1 base from V and 1 base from J, leaving 8 bases between. The CDR3 DNA reads TGTGCCAGCAGCTTAGGAAGGACGTCCTACGAGCAGTACTTC. It specifies CASSLGRTSYEQYF. Full variable domain (remainder filled in from reference TRBV7-2 and TRBJ2-7): GAGVSQSPSNKVTEKGKDVELRCDPISGHTALYWYRQSLGQGLEFLIYFQGNSAPDKSGLPSDRFSAERTGGSVSTLTIQRTQQEDSAVYLCASSLGRTSYEQYFGPGTRLTVT.

This chain joins TRBV9 and TRBJ2-2; D is ambiguous. V was cut by 0 bases and J by 6 bases, with 6 bases left in between. Germline V gives CDR1 SGDLS, CDR2 YYNGEE. The CDR3 is 13 amino acids. The CDR3 region is CASSVAVSGELFF. CDR3 bases: TGTGCCAGCAGCGTAGCCGTTTCCGGGGAGCTGTTTTTT.

This clonotype came up many times. This chain uses TRBV24-1 with TRBJ2-7; D gene unclear. Germline V gene sequence: CDR1 KGHDR, CDR2 SFDVKD. Trimming removed 9 bases at V and 6 bases at J, with 11 bases between. CDR3 length: 11 amino acids. In nucleotides, the CDR3 is TGTGCCACCGGAAGAGCCGGCGAGCAGTACTTC. Encoded protein: CATGRAGEQYF.

The V and J genes are TRBV7-2 and TRBJ2-5, with 8 positions matching TRBD2. Germline V gives CDR1 SGHTA, CDR2 FQGNSA. The V segment lost 4 bases and the J segment 5 bases; nucleotides outside the gene matches: 12. The CDR3 sequence is 16 residues long. The CDR3 DNA sequence: TGTGCCAGCAGCTCGAGCGGGGGCCCCTTAATCGAGACCCAGTACTTC. Amino acids: CASSSSGGPLIETQYF.

This clonotype was observed at least ten times. The rearrangement links TRBV2 to TRBJ1-6; 8 bases agree with TRBD1. This CDR3 has 15 residues. V dropped 7 bases and J dropped 3; count of bases not matched to a gene: 5. The germline CDR1 and CDR2 sequences are SNHLY and FYNNEI. DNA of the CDR3: TGTGCCAGCAATCCTACAGGGGGCTATAATTCACCCCTCCACTTT. It yields the protein CASNPTGGYNSPLHF.

V and J are TRBV2 and TRBJ1-2; 9 nucleotides align to TRBD1. Trimming took 5 bases from V and 0 from J; bases not matched to a gene: 4. The CDR3 totals 15 residues. The germline CDR1 and CDR2 sequences are SNHLY and FYNNEI. CDR3 nucleotide sequence: TGTGCCAGCAGTTGGGGGACAGGGACTAACTATGGCTACACCTTC. It yields the protein CASSWGTGTNYGYTF.

This clonotype was found a few times. The genes are TRBV6-6 and TRBJ2-2; D is tentatively TRBD1 or TRBD2 (5 bases each). With 2 bases removed from V and 9 bases from J, the gap between germline ends came to 10 bases. This CDR3 is 13 amino acids long. CDR1 is MNHNY and CDR2 is SVGAGI in the germline V gene (reference sequence). CDR3 in DNA: TGTGCCAGCAGTTACGAGGGGCTTCGGGAGCTGTTTTTT. It codes for CASSYEGLRELFF.

This clonotype has a handful of counts. The rearrangement links TRBV19 to TRBJ2-7; D might be TRBD2 (6 bases). CDR1 is LNHDA and CDR2 is SQIVND in the germline V gene (reference sequence). V lost 5 bases, J lost 6 bases, and 17 bases lay in between. The CDR3 sequence is 14 residues long. This CDR3 is CASSLWDSSSEQYF. The CDR3 DNA is TGTGCCAGTAGTCTCTGGGACTCCTCGTCCGAGCAGTACTTC.

CDR3 sequence reads: CASSLTGSSGNTF. The CDR3 DNA follows: TGTGCCAGCAGCCTTACAGGAAGCTCTGGAAACACCTTC. This chain connects TRBV9 to TRBJ1-2; maybe TRBD1 (5 bases). In germline, CDR1 is SGDLS, CDR2 YYNGEE. V gave up 4 bases and J gave up 12 bases, with 19 bases separating them. CDR3 length equals 13 residues. The full variable domain, its missing parts supplied by reference TRBV9 and TRBJ1-2, is DSGVTQTPKHLITATGQRVTLRCSPRSGDLSVYWYQQSLDQGLQFLIQYYNGEERAKGNILERFSAQQFPDLHSELNLSSLELGDSALYFCASSLTGSSGNTFGSGTRLTVV.